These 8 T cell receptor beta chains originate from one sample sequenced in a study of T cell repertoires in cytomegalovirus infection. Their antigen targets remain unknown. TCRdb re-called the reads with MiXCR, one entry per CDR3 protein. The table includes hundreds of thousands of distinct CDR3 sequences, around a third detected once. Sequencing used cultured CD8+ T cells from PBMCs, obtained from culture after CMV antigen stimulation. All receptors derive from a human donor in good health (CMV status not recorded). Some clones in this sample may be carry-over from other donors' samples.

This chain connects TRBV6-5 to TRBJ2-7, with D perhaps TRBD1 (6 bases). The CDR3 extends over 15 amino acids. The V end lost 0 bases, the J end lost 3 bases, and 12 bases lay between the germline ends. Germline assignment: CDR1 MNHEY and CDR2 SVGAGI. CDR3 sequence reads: CASSYSSGAGYEQYF. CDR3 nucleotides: TGTGCCAGCAGTTACTCGTCAGGGGCGGGCTACGAGCAGTACTTC.

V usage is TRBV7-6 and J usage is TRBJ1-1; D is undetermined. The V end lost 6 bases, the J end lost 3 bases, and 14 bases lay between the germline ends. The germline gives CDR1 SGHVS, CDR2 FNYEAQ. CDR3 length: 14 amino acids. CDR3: CASRGTGMDTEAFF. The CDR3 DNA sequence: TGTGCCAGCAGGGGCACGGGGATGGACACTGAAGCTTTCTTT.

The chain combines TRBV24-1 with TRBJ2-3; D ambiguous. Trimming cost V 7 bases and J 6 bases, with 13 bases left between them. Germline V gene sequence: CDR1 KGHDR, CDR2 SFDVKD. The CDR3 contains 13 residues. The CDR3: CATRGKGRDTQYF. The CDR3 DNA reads TGTGCCACCAGGGGTAAGGGAAGGGATACGCAGTATTTT.

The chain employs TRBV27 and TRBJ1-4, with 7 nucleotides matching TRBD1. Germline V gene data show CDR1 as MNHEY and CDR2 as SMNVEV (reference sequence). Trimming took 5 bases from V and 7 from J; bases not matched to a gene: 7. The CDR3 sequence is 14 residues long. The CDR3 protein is CASSATGTSEKLFF. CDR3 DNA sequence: TGTGCCAGCAGTGCGACAGGGACAAGTGAAAAACTGTTTTTT.

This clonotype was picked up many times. The CDR3 reads CASSLGVTGGLWPYEQYF. The CDR3 nucleotides read TGTGCCAGCAGCTTAGGCGTGACAGGGGGCTTGTGGCCCTACGAGCAGTACTTC. The chain couples TRBV7-2 to TRBJ2-7; 10 bases match TRBD1. The CDR3 spans 18 residues. With V trimmed by 1 base and J by 2 bases, 11 bases remained unmatched. Looked up from germline, CDR1 is SGHTA and CDR2 is FQGNSA.

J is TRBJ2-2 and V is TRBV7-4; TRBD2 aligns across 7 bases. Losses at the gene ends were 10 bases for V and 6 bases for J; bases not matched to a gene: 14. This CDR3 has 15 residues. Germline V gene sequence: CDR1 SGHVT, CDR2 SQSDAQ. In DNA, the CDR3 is TGTGCCATCGGATCCGGGACTACGAGACCCGGGGAGCTGTTTTTT. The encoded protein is CAIGSGTTRPGELFF.

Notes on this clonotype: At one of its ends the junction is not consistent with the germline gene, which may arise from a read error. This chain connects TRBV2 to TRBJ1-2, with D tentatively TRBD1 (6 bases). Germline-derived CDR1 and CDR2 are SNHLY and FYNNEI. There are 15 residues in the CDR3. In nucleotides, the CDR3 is TGTGCCAGCAGCGAAGGGGTGGACAGTAACTATGGCTACACCTTC. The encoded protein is CASSEGVDSNYGYTF.

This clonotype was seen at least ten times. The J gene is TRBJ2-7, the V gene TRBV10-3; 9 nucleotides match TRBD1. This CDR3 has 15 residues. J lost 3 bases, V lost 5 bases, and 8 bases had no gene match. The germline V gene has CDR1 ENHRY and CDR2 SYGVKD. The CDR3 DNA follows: TGTGCCATCAGTCTTGGGACAGGGAAATTCTACGAGCAGTACGTC. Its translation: CAISLGTGKFYEQYV.